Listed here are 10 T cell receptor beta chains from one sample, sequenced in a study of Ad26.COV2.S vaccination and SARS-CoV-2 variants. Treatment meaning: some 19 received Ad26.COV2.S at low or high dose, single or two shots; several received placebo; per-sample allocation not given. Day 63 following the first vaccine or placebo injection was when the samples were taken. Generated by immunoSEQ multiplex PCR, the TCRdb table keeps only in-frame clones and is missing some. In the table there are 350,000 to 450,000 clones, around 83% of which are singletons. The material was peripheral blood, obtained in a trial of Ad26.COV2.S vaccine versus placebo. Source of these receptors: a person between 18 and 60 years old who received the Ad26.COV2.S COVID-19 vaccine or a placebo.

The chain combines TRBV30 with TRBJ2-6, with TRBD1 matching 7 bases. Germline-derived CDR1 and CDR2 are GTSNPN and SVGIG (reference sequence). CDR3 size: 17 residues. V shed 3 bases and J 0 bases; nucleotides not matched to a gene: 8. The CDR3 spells CAWRRDRAISGANVLTF. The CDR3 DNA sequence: TGTGCCTGGAGACGGGACAGAGCCATCTCTGGGGCCAACGTCCTGACTTTC.

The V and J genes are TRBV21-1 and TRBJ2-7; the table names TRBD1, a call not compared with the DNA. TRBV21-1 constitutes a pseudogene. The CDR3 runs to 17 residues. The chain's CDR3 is CASRGKTEKIFSYEQYF. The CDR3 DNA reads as TGTGCCAGCAGAGGTAAGACAGAGAAAATCTTCTCCTACGAGCAGTACTTC.

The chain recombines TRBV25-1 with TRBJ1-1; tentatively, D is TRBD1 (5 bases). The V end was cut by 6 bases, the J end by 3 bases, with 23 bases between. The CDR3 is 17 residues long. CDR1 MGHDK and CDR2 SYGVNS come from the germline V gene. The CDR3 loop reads CASRPYGGSKKDTEAFF. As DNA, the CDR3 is TGTGCCAGCAGACCCTACGGGGGGAGTAAAAAGGACACTGAAGCTTTCTTT.

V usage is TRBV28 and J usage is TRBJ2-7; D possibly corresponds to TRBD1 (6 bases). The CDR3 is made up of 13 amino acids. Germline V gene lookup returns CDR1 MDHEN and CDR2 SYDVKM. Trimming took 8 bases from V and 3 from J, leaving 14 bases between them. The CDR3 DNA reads TGTGCCAGCTTTAACAGGGATTACTACGAGCAGTACTTC. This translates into CASFNRDYYEQYF.

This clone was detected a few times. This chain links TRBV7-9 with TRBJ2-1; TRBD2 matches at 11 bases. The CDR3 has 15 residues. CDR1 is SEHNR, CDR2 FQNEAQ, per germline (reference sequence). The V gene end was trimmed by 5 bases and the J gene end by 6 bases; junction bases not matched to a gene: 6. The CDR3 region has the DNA TGTGCCAGCAGCCCGCTAGCGGGGGGTAGCAATGAGCAGTTCTTC. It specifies CASSPLAGGSNEQFF.

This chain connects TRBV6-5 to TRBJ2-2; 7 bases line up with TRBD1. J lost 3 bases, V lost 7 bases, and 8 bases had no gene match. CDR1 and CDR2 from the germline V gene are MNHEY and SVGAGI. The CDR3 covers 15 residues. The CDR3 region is CASIEGTVYTGELFF. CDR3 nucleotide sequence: TGTGCCAGCATCGAAGGGACAGTCTACACCGGGGAGCTGTTTTTT.

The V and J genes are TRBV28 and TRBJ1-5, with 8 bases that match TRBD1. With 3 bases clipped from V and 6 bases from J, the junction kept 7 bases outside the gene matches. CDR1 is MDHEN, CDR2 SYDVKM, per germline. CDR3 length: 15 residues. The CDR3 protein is CASSFRTGNAQPQHF. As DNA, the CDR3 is TGTGCCAGCAGTTTTCGGACAGGGAATGCTCAGCCCCAGCATTTT.

CDR3 bases: TGTGCCAGCAGCTTAGGAGTTGGCCGGGGGAGCACAGATACGCAGTATTTT. Translating it yields CASSLGVGRGSTDTQYF. The chain combines TRBV7-2 with TRBJ2-3; a possible D gene is TRBD2 (6 bases). Germline loops: CDR1 SGHTA, CDR2 FQGNSA. The CDR3 is made up of 17 amino acids. The V and J ends lost 1 base and 0 bases respectively, with 14 bases between them.

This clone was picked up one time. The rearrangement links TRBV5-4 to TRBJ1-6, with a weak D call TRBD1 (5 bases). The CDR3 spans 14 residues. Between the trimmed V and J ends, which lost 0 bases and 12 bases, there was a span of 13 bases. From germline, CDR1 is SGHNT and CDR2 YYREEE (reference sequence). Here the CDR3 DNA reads TGTGCCAGCAGCTTGGAGGTTGCCGGGGGACCCCTCCACTTT. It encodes CASSLEVAGGPLHF.

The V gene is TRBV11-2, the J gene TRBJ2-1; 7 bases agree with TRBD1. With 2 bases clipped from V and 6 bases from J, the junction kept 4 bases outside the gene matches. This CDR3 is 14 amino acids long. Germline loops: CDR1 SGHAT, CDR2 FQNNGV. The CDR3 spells CASSLIRTGNEQFF. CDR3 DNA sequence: TGTGCCAGCAGCTTAATTCGGACAGGCAATGAGCAGTTCTTC.